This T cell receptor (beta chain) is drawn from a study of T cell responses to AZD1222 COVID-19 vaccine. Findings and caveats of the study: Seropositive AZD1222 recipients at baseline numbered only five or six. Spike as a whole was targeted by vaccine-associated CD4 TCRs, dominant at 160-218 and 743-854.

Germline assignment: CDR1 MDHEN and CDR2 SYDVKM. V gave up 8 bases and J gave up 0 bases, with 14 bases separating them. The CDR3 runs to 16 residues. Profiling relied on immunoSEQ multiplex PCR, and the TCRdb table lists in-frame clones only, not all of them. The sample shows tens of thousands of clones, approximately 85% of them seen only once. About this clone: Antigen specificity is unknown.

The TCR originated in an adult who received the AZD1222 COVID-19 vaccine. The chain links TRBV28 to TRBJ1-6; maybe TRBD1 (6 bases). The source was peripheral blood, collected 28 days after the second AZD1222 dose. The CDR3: CASGETGSSYNSPLHF. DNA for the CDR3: TGTGCCAGCGGGGAGACAGGCAGCTCCTATAATTCACCCCTCCACTTT.